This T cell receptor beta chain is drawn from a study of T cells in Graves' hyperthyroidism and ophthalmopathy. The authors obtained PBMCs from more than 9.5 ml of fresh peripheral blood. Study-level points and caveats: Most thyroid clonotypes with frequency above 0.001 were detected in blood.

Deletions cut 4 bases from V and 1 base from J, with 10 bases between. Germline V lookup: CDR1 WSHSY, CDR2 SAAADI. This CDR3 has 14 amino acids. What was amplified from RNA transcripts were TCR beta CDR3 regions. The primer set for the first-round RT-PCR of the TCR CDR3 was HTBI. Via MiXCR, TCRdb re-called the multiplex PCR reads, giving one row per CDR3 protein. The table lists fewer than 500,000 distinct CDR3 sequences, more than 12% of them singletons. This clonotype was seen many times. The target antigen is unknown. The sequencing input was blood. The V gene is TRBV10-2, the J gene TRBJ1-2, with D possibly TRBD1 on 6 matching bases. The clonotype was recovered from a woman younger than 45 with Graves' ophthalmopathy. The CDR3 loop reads CASSVDSLNYGYTF. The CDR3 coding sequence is TGCGCCAGCAGTGTGGACAGCCTTAACTATGGCTACACCTTC.